The present T cell receptor beta chain was sequenced within a study of a mutant IDH1 vaccine in newly diagnosed glioma. Overall study context: Patients arrived already treated with radiotherapy, temozolomide, or both, most having had both.

The CDR3 consists of 16 residues. The junction had 2 bases not matched to a gene; V was cut back by 0 bases and J by 1 base. Germline lookup yields CDR1 SGHRS and CDR2 YFSETQ. Sequenced by immunoSEQ multiplex PCR; TCRdb stores in-frame clones only, minus some. Here the sample spans tens of thousands of clones, less than 90% being singletons. Comment on this clone: Its target is not known.

Time point given: week 35, safety follow-up. Every vaccination contained 300 ug of the mutant IDH1 20-mer peptide and was paired with topical imiquimod. Findings and limits, study-wide: Among top peripheral T cell clonotypes, changes seemed unrelated to pseudoprogression.

The chain is built from TRBV5-1 and TRBJ2-3, with TRBD2 matching over 10 bases. The TCR sequence derives from a young man with glioma. This specimen was PBMCs, taken from a glioma patient whose treatment included an IDH1 peptide vaccine. Written as DNA, the CDR3 is TGCGCCAGCAGCTTGGACCTAGCGGGGGGCACAGATACGCAGTATTTT. Translated: CASSLDLAGGTDTQYF.